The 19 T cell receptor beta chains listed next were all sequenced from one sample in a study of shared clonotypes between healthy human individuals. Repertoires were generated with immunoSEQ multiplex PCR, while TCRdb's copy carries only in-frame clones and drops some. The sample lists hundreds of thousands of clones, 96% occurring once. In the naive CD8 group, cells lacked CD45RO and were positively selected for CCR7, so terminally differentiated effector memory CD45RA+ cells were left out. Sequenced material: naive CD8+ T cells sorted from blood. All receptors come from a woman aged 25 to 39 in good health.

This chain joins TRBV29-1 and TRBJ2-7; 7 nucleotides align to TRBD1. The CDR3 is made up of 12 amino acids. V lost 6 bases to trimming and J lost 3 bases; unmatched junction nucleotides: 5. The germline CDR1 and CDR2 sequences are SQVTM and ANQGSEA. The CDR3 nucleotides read TGCAGCGTCACGGGACAGCGCTACGAGCAGTACTTC. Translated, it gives CSVTGQRYEQYF.

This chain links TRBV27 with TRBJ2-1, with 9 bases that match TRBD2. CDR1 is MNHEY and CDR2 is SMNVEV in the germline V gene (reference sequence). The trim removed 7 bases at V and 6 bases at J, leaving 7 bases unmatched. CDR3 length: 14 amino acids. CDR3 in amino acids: CASTIAGVGNEQFF. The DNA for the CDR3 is TGTGCCAGCACAATAGCGGGAGTAGGCAATGAGCAGTTCTTC.

The CDR3 sequence is CASSLEPSVEQYF. In DNA form, the CDR3 reads TGTGCCAGCAGCTTGGAACCTTCGGTCGAGCAGTACTTC. V and J are TRBV5-6 and TRBJ2-7; D is unclear. Germline V gives CDR1 SGHDT, CDR2 YYEEEE. The CDR3 has 13 residues. Trimming stripped 0 bases from V and 6 bases from J, with 10 bases between.

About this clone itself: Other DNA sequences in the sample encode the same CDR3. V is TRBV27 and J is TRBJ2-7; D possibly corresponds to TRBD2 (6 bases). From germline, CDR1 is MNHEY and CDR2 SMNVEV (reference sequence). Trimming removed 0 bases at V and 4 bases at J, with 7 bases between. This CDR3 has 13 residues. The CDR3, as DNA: TGTGCCAGCAGTTTATCGGGGGGATACGAGCAGTACTTC. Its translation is CASSLSGGYEQYF.

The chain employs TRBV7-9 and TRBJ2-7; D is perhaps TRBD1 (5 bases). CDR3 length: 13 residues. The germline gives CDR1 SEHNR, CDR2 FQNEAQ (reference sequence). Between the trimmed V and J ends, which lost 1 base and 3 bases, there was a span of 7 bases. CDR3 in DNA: TGTGCCAGCAGCTTAGTGACAGACTACGAGCAGTACTTC. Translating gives CASSLVTDYEQYF. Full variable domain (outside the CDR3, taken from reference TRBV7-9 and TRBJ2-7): DTGVSQNPRHKITKRGQNVTFRCDPISEHNRLYWYRQTLGQGPEFLTYFQNEAQLEKSRLLSDRFSAERPKGSFSTLEIQRTEQGDSAMYLCASSLVTDYEQYFGPGTRLTVT.

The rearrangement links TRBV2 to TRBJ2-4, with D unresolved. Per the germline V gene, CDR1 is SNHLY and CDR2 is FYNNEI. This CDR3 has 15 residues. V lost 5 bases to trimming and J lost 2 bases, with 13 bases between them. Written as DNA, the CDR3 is TGTGCCAGCAGTCCCGACTCTCTCCCCAAAAACATTCAGTACTTC. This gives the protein CASSPDSLPKNIQYF. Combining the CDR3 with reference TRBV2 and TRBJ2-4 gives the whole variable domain EPEVTQTPSHQVTQMGQEVILRCVPISNHLYFYWYRQILGQKVEFLVSFYNNEISEKSEIFDDQFSVERPDGSNFTLKIRSTKLEDSAMYFCASSPDSLPKNIQYFGAGTRLSVL.

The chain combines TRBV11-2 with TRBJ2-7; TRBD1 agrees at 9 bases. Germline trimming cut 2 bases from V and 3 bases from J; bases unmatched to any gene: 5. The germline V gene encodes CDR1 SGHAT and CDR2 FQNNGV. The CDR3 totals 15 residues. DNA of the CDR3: TGTGCCAGCAGCTTATACCGGGACAGGGTCTACGAGCAGTACTTC. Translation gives CASSLYRDRVYEQYF.

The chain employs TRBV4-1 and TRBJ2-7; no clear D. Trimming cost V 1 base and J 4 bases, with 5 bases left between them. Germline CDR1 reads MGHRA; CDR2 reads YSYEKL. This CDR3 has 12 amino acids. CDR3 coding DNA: TGCGCCAGCAGCCAAGGGAGATACGAGCAGTACTTC. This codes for CASSQGRYEQYF.

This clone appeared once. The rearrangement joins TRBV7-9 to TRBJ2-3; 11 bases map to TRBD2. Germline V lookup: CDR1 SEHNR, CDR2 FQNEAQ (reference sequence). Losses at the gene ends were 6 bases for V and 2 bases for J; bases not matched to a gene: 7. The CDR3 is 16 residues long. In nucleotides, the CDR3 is TGTGCCAGCAGTTCCGGGACTAGCGGCACCACAGATACGCAGTATTTT. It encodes CASSSGTSGTTDTQYF. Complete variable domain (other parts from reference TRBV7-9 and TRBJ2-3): DTGVSQNPRHKITKRGQNVTFRCDPISEHNRLYWYRQTLGQGPEFLTYFQNEAQLEKSRLLSDRFSAERPKGSFSTLEIQRTEQGDSAMYLCASSSGTSGTTDTQYFGPGTRLTVL.

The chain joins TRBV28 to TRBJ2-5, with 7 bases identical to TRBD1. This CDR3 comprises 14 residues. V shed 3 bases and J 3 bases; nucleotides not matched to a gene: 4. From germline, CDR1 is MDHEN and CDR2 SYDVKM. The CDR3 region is CASSLQGEEETQYF. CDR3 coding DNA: TGTGCCAGCAGTTTGCAGGGGGAAGAAGAGACCCAGTACTTC.

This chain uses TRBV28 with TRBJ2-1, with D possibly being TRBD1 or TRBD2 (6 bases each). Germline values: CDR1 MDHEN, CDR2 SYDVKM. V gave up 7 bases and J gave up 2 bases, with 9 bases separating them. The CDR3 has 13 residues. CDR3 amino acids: CASTRGPYNEQFF. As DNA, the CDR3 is TGTGCCAGCACCCGGGGGCCCTACAATGAGCAGTTCTTC.

CDR3 coding DNA: TGCGCCAGCAATCTAGATGGTGAGCAGTTCTTC. Its protein product is CASNLDGEQFF. The J gene is TRBJ2-1, the V gene TRBV5-1; D call uncertain. Per germline, CDR1 SGHRS and CDR2 YFSETQ. There are 11 residues in the CDR3. Trimming cost V 6 bases and J 9 bases, with 10 bases left between them.

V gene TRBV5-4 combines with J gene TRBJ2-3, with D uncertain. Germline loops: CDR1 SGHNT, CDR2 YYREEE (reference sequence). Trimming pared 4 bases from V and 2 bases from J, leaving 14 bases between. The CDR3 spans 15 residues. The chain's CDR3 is CASSRVGRNTDTQYF. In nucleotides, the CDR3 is TGTGCCAGCAGCCGAGTGGGCCGGAACACAGATACGCAGTATTTT.

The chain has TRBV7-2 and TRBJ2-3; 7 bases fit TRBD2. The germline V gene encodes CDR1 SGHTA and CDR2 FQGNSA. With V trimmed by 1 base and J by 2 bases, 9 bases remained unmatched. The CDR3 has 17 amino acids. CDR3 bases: TGTGCCAGCAGCTTAGTGAGGCTAGCGGATTTCACAGATACGCAGTATTTT. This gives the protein CASSLVRLADFTDTQYF.

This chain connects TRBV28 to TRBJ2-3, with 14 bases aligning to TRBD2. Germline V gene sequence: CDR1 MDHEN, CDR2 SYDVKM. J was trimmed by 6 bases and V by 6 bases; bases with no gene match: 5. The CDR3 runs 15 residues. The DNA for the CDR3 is TGTGCCAGCAGCTTGGGACTAGCGGGAGAGGATACGCAGTATTTT. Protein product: CASSLGLAGEDTQYF. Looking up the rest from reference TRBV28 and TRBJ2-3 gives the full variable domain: DVKVTQSSRYLVKRTGEKVFLECVQDMDHENMFWYRQDPGLGLRLIYFSYDVKMKEKGDIPEGYSVSREKKERFSLILESASTNQTSMYLCASSLGLAGEDTQYFGPGTRLTVL.

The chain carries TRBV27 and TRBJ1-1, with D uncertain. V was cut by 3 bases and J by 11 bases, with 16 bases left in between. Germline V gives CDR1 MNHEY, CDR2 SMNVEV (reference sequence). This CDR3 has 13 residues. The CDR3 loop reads CASSLVGSVSAFF. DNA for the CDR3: TGTGCCAGCAGTTTGGTAGGTTCCGTATCGGCTTTCTTT.

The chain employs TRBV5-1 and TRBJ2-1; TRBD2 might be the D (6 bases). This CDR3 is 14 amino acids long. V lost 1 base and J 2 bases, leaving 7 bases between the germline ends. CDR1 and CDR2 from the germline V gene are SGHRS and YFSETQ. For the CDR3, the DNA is TGCGCCAGCAGCTTGCGGGAGCCCTACAATGAGCAGTTCTTC. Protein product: CASSLREPYNEQFF.

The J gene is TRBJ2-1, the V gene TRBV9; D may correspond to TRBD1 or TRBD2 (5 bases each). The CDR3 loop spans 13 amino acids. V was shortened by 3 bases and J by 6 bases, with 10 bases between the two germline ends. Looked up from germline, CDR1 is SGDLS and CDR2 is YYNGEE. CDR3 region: CASSGPGRNEQFF. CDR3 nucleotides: TGTGCCAGCAGCGGACCGGGACGCAATGAGCAGTTCTTC.

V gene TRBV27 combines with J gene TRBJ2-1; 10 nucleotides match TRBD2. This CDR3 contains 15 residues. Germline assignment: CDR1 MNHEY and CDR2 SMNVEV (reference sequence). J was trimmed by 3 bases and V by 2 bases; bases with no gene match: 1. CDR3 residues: CASSLRLAGYNEQFF. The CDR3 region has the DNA TGTGCCAGCAGTTTACGACTAGCGGGCTACAATGAGCAGTTCTTC.